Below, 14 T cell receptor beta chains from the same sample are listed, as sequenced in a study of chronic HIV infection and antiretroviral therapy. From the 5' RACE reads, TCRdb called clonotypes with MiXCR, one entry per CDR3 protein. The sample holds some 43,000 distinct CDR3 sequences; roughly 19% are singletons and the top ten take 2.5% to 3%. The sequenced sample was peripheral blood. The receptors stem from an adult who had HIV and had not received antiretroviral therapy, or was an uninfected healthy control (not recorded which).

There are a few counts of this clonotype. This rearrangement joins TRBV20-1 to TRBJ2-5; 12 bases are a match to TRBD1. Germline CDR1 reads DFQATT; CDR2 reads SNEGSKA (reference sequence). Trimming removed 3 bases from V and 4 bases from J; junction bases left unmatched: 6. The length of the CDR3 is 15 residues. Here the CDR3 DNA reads TGCAGTGCTAGCAGCCCGGGACAGGGGGCAGAGACCCAGTACTTC. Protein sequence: CSASSPGQGAETQYF.

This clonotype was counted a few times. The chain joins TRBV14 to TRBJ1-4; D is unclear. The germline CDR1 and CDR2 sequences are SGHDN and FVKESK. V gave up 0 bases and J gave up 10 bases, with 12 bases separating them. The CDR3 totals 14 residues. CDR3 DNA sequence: TGTGCCAGCAGCCAAGATTGGTATGACGGAAAACTGTTTTTT. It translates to CASSQDWYDGKLFF.

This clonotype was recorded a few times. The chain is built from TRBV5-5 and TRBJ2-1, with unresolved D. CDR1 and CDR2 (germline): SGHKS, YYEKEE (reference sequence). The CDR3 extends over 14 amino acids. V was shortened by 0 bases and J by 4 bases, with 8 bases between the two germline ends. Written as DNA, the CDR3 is TGTGCCAGCAGCTTGGTTTCTCAATACAATGAGCAGTTCTTC. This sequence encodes CASSLVSQYNEQFF.

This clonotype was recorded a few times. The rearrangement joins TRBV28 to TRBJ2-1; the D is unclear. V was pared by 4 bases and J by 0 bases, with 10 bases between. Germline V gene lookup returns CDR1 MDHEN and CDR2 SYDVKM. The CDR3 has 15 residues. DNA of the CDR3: TGTGCCAGCAGTTCTGTATCTCGCTCCTACAATGAGCAGTTCTTC. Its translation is CASSSVSRSYNEQFF.

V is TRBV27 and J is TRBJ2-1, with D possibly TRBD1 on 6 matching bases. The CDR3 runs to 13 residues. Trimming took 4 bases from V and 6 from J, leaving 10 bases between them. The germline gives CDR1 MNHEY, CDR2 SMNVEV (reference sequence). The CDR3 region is CASSSSGVNEQFF. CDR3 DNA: TGTGCCAGCAGTTCCTCAGGGGTCAATGAGCAGTTCTTC.

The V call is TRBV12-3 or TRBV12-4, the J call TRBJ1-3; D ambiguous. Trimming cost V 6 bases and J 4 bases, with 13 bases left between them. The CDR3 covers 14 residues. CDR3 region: CASSPGMRGNTIYF. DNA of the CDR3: TGTGCCAGCAGCCCCGGGATGCGCGGAAACACCATATATTTT.

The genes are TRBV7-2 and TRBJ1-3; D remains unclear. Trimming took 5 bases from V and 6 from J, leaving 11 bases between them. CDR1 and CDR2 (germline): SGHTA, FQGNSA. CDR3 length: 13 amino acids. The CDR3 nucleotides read TGTGCCAGCAGCCCCGGCGGTGTAAACACCATATATTTT. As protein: CASSPGGVNTIYF.

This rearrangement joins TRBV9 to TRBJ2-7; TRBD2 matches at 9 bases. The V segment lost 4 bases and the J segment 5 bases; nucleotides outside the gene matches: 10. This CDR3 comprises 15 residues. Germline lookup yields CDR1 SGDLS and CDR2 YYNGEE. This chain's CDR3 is CASSPITSGSHEQYF. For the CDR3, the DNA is TGTGCCAGCAGCCCAATCACTAGCGGGTCGCACGAGCAGTACTTC.

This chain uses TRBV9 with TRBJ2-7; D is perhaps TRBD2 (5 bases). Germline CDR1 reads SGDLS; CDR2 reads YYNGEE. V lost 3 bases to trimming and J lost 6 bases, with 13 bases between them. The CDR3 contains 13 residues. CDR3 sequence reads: CASSASNRAEQYF. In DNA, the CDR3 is TGTGCCAGCAGCGCTAGCAACCGGGCCGAGCAGTACTTC.

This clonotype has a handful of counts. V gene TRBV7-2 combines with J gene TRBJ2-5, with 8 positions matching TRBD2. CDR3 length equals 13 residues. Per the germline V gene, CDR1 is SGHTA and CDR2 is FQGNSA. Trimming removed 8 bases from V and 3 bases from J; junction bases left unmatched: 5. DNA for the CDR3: TGTGCCAGCCGAGCGGGAGTAAAAGAGACCCAGTACTTC. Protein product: CASRAGVKETQYF.

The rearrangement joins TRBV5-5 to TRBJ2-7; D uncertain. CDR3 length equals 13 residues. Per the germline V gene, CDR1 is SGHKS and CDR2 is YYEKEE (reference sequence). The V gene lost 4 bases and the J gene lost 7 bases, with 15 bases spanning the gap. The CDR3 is CASSDVRTSEQYF. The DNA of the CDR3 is TGTGCCAGCAGCGATGTCCGGACCTCTGAGCAGTACTTC.

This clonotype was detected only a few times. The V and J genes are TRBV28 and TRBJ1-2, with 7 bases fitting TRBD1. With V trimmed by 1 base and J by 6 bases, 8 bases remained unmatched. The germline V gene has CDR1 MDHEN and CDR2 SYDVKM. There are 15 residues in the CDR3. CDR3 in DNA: TGTGCCAGCAGTTTATACGGGACAGATCGGCATGGCTACACCTTC. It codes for CASSLYGTDRHGYTF.

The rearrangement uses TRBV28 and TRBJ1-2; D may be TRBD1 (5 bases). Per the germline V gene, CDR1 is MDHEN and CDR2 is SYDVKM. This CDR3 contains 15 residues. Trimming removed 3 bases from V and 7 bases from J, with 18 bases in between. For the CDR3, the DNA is TGTGCCAGCAGTTTTAGAGGGACTGGGTTTCGTGGCTACACCTTC. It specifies CASSFRGTGFRGYTF.

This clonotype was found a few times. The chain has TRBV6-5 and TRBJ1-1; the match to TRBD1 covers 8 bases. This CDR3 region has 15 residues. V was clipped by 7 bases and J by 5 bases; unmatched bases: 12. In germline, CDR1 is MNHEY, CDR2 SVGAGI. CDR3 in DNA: TGTGCCAGCAATGGGTTCGGACAGGGAAGGACTGAAGCTTTCTTT. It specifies CASNGFGQGRTEAFF.